This passage covers 20 T cell receptor beta chains from one sample sequenced in a study of blood T cell repertoires in COVID-19. TCRdb's copy holds only in-frame clones and misses some; the assay was immunoSEQ multiplex PCR. The profile shows about 200,000 clones, 83% of them singletons. Sequenced input: peripheral blood. These receptor sequences come from a woman between 40 and 50 years old with active or convalescent COVID-19.

CDR3 region: CASSLQGNGYTF. Written as DNA, the CDR3 is TGTGCCAGCAGCTTACAGGGAAATGGCTACACCTTC. This chain links TRBV11-2 with TRBJ1-2, with D perhaps TRBD1 (5 bases). The CDR3 length is 12 residues. The ends were cut back, 2 bases at V and 6 bases at J, with 7 bases in the middle. Germline CDR1 reads SGHAT; CDR2 reads FQNNGV. Variable domain in full (rest from reference TRBV11-2 and TRBJ1-2): EAGVAQSPRYKIIEKRQSVAFWCNPISGHATLYWYQQILGQGPKLLIQFQNNGVVDDSQLPKDRFSAERLKGVDSTLKIQPAKLEDSAVYLCASSLQGNGYTFGSGTRLTVV.

The V call is TRBV28, the J call TRBJ1-2; 9 bases are a match to TRBD1. The CDR3 is 13 residues long. CDR1 is MDHEN and CDR2 is SYDVKM in the germline V gene. Trimming took 6 bases from V and 5 from J; bases not matched to a gene: 4. CDR3 sequence: CASSRDRAYGYTF. CDR3 nucleotides: TGTGCCAGCAGCAGGGACAGGGCTTATGGCTACACCTTC.

The rearrangement uses TRBV29-1 and TRBJ1-2; weak D call: TRBD1 (6 bases). This CDR3 has 14 residues. Germline CDR1 SQVTM, CDR2 ANQGSEA. Trimming removed 3 bases at V and 9 bases at J, with 20 bases between. The CDR3: CSVDGQGQGDSYTF. DNA for the CDR3: TGCAGCGTTGATGGGCAGGGACAAGGTGATAGCTACACCTTC. The full variable domain, in which reference TRBV29-1 and TRBJ1-2 provide the parts outside the CDR3, is SAVISQKPSRDICQRGTSLTIQCQVDSQVTMMFWYRQQPGQSLTLIATANQGSEATYESGFVIDKFPISRPNLTFSTLTVSNMSPEDSSIYLCSVDGQGQGDSYTFGSGTRLTVV.

The chain uses TRBV4-3 and TRBJ1-2; the D gene is possibly TRBD1 (6 bases). CDR1 LGHNA and CDR2 YSLEER come from the germline V gene. The germline V and J ends were trimmed by 1 base and 1 base, with 10 bases remaining between them. This CDR3 comprises 15 residues. The CDR3 DNA is TGCGCCAGCAGCCAAGTATCGGACAGTAACTATGGCTACACCTTC. Translation: CASSQVSDSNYGYTF.

CDR3 DNA: TGTGCCAGCACCCCCACCAGACAGGGAGGAAGCAATCAGCCCCAGCATTTT. It yields the protein CASTPTRQGGSNQPQHF. The V call is TRBV27, the J call TRBJ1-5, with 7 bases matching TRBD1. The CDR3 contains 17 residues. Germline-derived CDR1 and CDR2 are MNHEY and SMNVEV (reference sequence). The ends lost 7 bases at V and 1 base at J; junction bases unmatched: 13.

The chain uses TRBV9 and TRBJ1-1; no clear D gene. Germline-derived CDR1 and CDR2 are SGDLS and YYNGEE. The CDR3 covers 13 residues. V was clipped by 0 bases and J by 5 bases, with 8 bases between them. The chain's CDR3 is CASSVGWETEAFF. The CDR3 nucleotides read TGTGCCAGCAGCGTAGGGTGGGAGACTGAAGCTTTCTTT.

The chain carries TRBV7-9 and TRBJ2-3; 10 positions match TRBD2. Germline lookup yields CDR1 SEHNR and CDR2 FQNEAQ (reference sequence). This CDR3 region has 14 residues. V shed 4 bases, J shed 7 bases, and the junction held 5 bases outside the gene matches. Here the CDR3 reads CASSSSSGRNTQYF. Written as DNA, the CDR3 is TGTGCCAGCAGCTCTTCTAGCGGGAGAAATACGCAGTATTTT.

A single count supports this clone. The rearrangement links TRBV30 to TRBJ2-5; 9 bases are shared with TRBD2. This CDR3 contains 15 residues. V gave up 5 bases and J gave up 4 bases; unmatched junction bases: 11. Germline values: CDR1 GTSNPN, CDR2 SVGIG (reference sequence). The CDR3 DNA reads as TGTGCCTGGGGGAGAGTAGCGGGAGATGGAGAGACCCAGTACTTC. Encoded protein: CAWGRVAGDGETQYF.

V gene TRBV10-1 combines with J gene TRBJ2-1, with D possibly matching TRBD1 (5 bases). Germline V CDR1 and CDR2: WNHNN, SYGVQD (reference sequence). The CDR3 extends over 14 amino acids. V dropped 8 bases and J dropped 5 bases, with 16 bases sitting between them. The DNA of the CDR3 is TGCGCCAGCCAGGGCCAGGGCCTTGACAATGAGCAGTTCTTC. This translates into CASQGQGLDNEQFF.

The chain employs TRBV11-2 and TRBJ2-3; TRBD2 matches 15 bases. The germline V gene encodes CDR1 SGHAT and CDR2 FQNNGV. The CDR3 runs 15 residues. Trimming at V came to 5 bases and at J to 5 bases, leaving 2 bases not matched to a gene. The CDR3: CASSEGLAGGDTQYF. The CDR3 coding sequence is TGTGCCAGCAGCGAGGGACTAGCGGGAGGAGATACGCAGTATTTT.

V is TRBV24-1 and J is TRBJ2-7; no reliable D call. Trimming removed 4 bases from V and 6 bases from J, with 18 bases in between. The CDR3 runs to 15 residues. The germline gives CDR1 KGHDR, CDR2 SFDVKD. The CDR3: CATSDRTEFSGEQYF. CDR3 DNA sequence: TGTGCCACCAGTGACCGAACAGAGTTCTCAGGCGAGCAGTACTTC.

The V gene is TRBV28, the J gene TRBJ1-2; no firm D call. This CDR3 has 14 residues. Trimming left V 7 bases short and J 0 bases short, with 12 bases between. In germline, CDR1 is MDHEN, CDR2 SYDVKM. The CDR3 coding sequence is TGTGCCAGCAAACCAATTGACACTAACTATGGCTACACCTTC. This sequence encodes CASKPIDTNYGYTF.

The rearrangement links TRBV30 to TRBJ1-5, with 11 bases lining up with TRBD1. V was clipped by 0 bases and J by 6 bases; unmatched bases: 4. This CDR3 comprises 15 residues. Germline assignment: CDR1 GTSNPN and CDR2 SVGIG (reference sequence). This CDR3 reads CAWSVRDRGIQPQHF. Here the CDR3 DNA reads TGTGCCTGGAGTGTACGGGACAGGGGGATTCAGCCCCAGCATTTT.

This chain uses TRBV19 with TRBJ1-5, with D perhaps matching TRBD1 (5 bases). The CDR3 totals 14 residues. The V gene's germline CDR1 is LNHDA and CDR2 SQIVND (reference sequence). V dropped 6 bases and J dropped 1 base, with 10 bases sitting between them. CDR3 nucleotide sequence: TGTGCCAGTAGCCCCCGGGGGAGCAATCAGCCCCAGCATTTT. It encodes CASSPRGSNQPQHF.

This sequence joins TRBV12-3 or TRBV12-4 and TRBJ1-3; no definite D call. Trimming removed 0 bases at V and 4 bases at J, with 4 bases between. The length of the CDR3 is 13 residues. The CDR3 loop is CASSLARGNTIYF. The DNA for the CDR3 is TGTGCCAGCAGTTTAGCCAGGGGAAACACCATATATTTT.

For this clone: This CDR3 is also generated by other DNA sequences in the sample. The CDR3 region is CASSQEGAGGASYEQYF. For the CDR3, the DNA is TGCGCCAGCAGCCAAGAAGGGGCAGGGGGCGCATCCTACGAGCAGTACTTC. This chain connects TRBV4-1 to TRBJ2-7; 8 bases are a match to TRBD1. Germline V gene lookup returns CDR1 MGHRA and CDR2 YSYEKL. After removal of 0 bases from V and 1 base from J, the junction contained 8 bases not matched to a gene. CDR3 length: 17 residues.

The genes are TRBV5-1 and TRBJ1-2, with D possibly TRBD1 on 6 matching bases. Trimming left V 4 bases short and J 7 bases short, with 14 bases between. The V gene's germline CDR1 is SGHRS and CDR2 YFSETQ. The CDR3 is made up of 13 amino acids. DNA of the CDR3: TGCGCCAGCAGCGCGGGGGCCGGGGGTGGCTACACCTTC. This codes for CASSAGAGGGYTF. Using reference TRBV5-1 and TRBJ1-2 for the parts outside the CDR3, the full variable domain is KAGVTQTPRYLIKTRGQQVTLSCSPISGHRSVSWYQQTPGQGLQFLFEYFSETQRNKGNFPGRFSGRQFSNSRSEMNVSTLELGDSALYLCASSAGAGGGYTFGSGTRLTVV.

The chain couples TRBV19 to TRBJ1-4; no clear D gene. Germline-derived CDR1 and CDR2 are LNHDA and SQIVND (reference sequence). Trimming cost V 5 bases and J 4 bases, with 11 bases left between them. The CDR3 length is 14 residues. CDR3 region: CASSSTDYNEKLFF. The CDR3 nucleotides are TGTGCCAGTAGTTCCACGGACTATAATGAAAAACTGTTTTTT.

This clone was observed a handful of times. The V and J genes are TRBV6-2 or TRBV6-3 and TRBJ1-1; D unclear. This CDR3 is built from 11 residues. Per germline, CDR1 MNHEY and CDR2 SVGEGT. V was pared by 4 bases and J by 8 bases, with 8 bases between. CDR3 in DNA: TGTGCCAGCAGTTCCCCGCGGGAAGCTTTCTTT. Protein: CASSSPREAFF.

The gene calls are TRBV13 and TRBJ1-1; D unresolved. V was cut by 5 bases and J by 3 bases, with 10 bases left in between. Germline loops: CDR1 PRHDT, CDR2 FYEKMQ (reference sequence). The CDR3 has 13 amino acids. The CDR3 region has the DNA TGTGCCAGCAGCATGCGCTACCACACTGAAGCTTTCTTT. It translates to CASSMRYHTEAFF. The full variable domain, with the rest looked up from reference TRBV13 and TRBJ1-1, is AAGVIQSPRHLIKEKRETATLKCYPIPRHDTVYWYQQGPGQDPQFLISFYEKMQSDKGSIPDRFSAQQFSDYHSELNMSSLELGDSALYFCASSMRYHTEAFFGQGTRLTVV.